The present TCR beta chain was sequenced within a study of blood T cell repertoires in COVID-19. Study at large: Samples of COVID-19 (acute and convalescent) were obtained from the United States, Italy and Spain. Sample material is recorded as cDNA or gDNA derived from T cells, B-cell-depleted T cells, or PBMCs.

This clone came up a few times. Recovered participants had two consecutive negative NP/OP PCR tests, healthcare professional clearance, or symptom resolution. Libraries were prepared by immunoSEQ multiplex PCR; TCRdb keeps only in-frame clonotypes and omits some of them. Of 300,000 to 400,000 clones listed, around 90% are singletons. The origin of this receptor is a woman between 18 and 29 years old who had recovered from COVID-19. The sequenced sample consisted of PBMCs or T cells enriched from blood (not recorded which).

This chain's CDR3 is CASSQQQGNTEAFF. The CDR3 DNA reads TGTGCCAGCAGCCAACAACAGGGTAACACTGAAGCTTTCTTT. The chain is built from TRBV7-2 and TRBJ1-1, with TRBD1 as a possible D gene (6 bases). Germline-derived CDR1 and CDR2 are SGHTA and FQGNSA. This CDR3 is built from 14 residues. V was cut by 5 bases and J by 2 bases, with 12 bases left in between.